In this sample, the clone carrying this T cell receptor beta chain turned up many times. TCRdb ran MiXCR on the RT-PCR reads and lists one entry per CDR3 protein. The sample comprises about 680,000 distinct CDR3 sequences, 13% to 15% of which are singletons, and 3.6% rests with the top ten. Trimming took off 3 bases at V and 0 bases at J, with 7 bases between the two ends. CDR1 is SGHRS and CDR2 is YFSETQ in the germline V gene. This CDR3 is 14 amino acids long. The clonotype was recovered from a female donor in good health, serving as a healthy control. This chain connects TRBV5-1 to TRBJ2-1, with D possibly TRBD2 on 6 matching bases. What was sequenced was memory CD4+ T cells from blood. The DNA for the CDR3 is TGCGCCAGCAGCTACGGGAGCTCCTACAATGAGCAGTTCTTC. It yields the protein CASSYGSSYNEQFF. Using reference TRBV5-1 and TRBJ2-1 for the parts outside the CDR3, the full variable domain is KAGVTQTPRYLIKTRGQQVTLSCSPISGHRSVSWYQQTPGQGLQFLFEYFSETQRNKGNFPGRFSGRQFSNSRSEMNVSTLELGDSALYLCASSYGSSYNEQFFGPGTRLTVL.